This TCR beta chain was observed in a study of tumour-infiltrating T cells in Burkitt lymphoma. About the study: Patients covered every epidemiological subtype of Burkitt lymphoma. Survival, overall and progression-free, tracked with productive clonality.

Germline loops: CDR1 LNHDA, CDR2 SQIVND (reference sequence). V lost 4 bases and J lost 0, with 10 bases in between. The CDR3 runs to 15 residues. Sequencing was performed with immunoSEQ multiplex PCR; in TCRdb, only in-frame clones are kept and a portion is missing. Of roughly 710 clones listed, approximately 16% were seen once; the top ten hold 16%. About this clone itself: Its antigen is currently unknown.

Study conclusions and caveats: Many Burkitt lymphoma patients shared several public clonotypes.

The chain carries TRBV19 and TRBJ1-3, with TRBD1 as a possible D gene (5 bases). This TCR came from a human donor with Burkitt lymphoma. Material for sequencing was tumor tissue. CDR3 sequence: CASSTGGASGNTIYF. For the CDR3, the DNA is TGTGCCAGTAGTACTGGGGGTGCCTCTGGAAACACCATATATTTT.